This T cell receptor beta chain comes out of a study of blood T cells in healthy people across ages. Sample-barcoded 5' priming and a J-beta primer mix drove a second PCR of roughly 7 to 11 cycles. TCRdb itself ran the 5' RACE reads through MiXCR, one entry per CDR3 protein. The table includes 1 million or so distinct CDR3 sequences, roughly a quarter detected once. This clonotype was counted ten times or more. These data also featured in a second study, about T cells of mothers and their children.

This clonotype originated in a girl aged 2 to 10 in good health. Sequencing was carried out using blood.

CDR3 DNA sequence: TGTGCCAGCAGCCCTCTAGCGGGAGGACCCCATGAGCAGTTCTTC. Translation: CASSPLAGGPHEQFF. The chain joins TRBV7-9 to TRBJ2-1, with 11 bases identical to TRBD2. The germline gives CDR1 SEHNR, CDR2 FQNEAQ (reference sequence). V shed 5 bases, J shed 8 bases, and the junction held 8 bases outside the gene matches. This CDR3 region has 15 residues.